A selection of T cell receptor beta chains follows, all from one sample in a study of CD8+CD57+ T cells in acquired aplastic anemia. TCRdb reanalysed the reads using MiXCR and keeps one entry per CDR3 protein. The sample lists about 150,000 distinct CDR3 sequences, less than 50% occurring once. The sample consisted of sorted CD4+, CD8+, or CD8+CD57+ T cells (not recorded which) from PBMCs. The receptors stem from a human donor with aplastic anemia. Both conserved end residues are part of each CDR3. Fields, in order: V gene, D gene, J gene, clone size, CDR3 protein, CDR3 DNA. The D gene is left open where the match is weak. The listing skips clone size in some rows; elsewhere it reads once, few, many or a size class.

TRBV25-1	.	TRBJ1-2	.	CASSESGISYTF	TGTGCCAGCAGTGAATCGGGGATCAGCTACACCTTC
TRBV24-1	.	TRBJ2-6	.	CATSVKGAGANILAF	TGTGCTACCAGTGTAAAAGGGGCTGGGGCCAACATCCTGGCTTTC
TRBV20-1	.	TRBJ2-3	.	CSARSLADTQYF	TGCAGTGCTAGAAGTTTGGCGGATACGCAGTATTTT
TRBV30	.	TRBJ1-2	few	CAWITPGRRFSGYTF	TGTGCCTGGATCACTCCCGGCAGGCGGTTCAGTGGCTACACCTTC
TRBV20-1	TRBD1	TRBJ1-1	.	CSARVITGTVNTEAFF	TGCAGTGCTAGAGTAATTACCGGGACAGTAAACACCGAAGCTTTCTTT
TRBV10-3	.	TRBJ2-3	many	CAISSGRFSDTQYF	TGTGCCATCAGTTCGGGACGCTTTTCAGATACGCAGTATTTT
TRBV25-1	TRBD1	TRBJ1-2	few	CASRRTGDSYGYTF	TGTGCCAGCAGGCGAACAGGGGACAGCTATGGCTACACCTTC
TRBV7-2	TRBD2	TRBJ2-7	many	CASSNRAGASGEQYF	TGTGCCAGCAGCAATAGAGCGGGGGCGTCTGGGGAGCAGTACTTC
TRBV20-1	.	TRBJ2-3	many	CSARTMGGHSTDTQYF	TGCAGTGCTAGAACCATGGGCGGGCATAGCACAGATACGCAGTATTTT
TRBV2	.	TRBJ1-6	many	CASSEALGGSNSPLHF	TGTGCCAGCAGTGAAGCGCTGGGGGGGTCTAATTCACCCCTCCACTTT
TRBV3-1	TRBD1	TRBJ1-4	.	CASSSTGKNEKLFF	TGTGCCAGCAGTTCGACAGGGAAGAATGAAAAACTGTTTTTT
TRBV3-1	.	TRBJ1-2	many	CASSHRGSNYGYTF	TGTGCCAGCAGCCACCGGGGTTCGAACTATGGCTACACCTTC
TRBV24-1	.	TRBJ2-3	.	CATSRGGAGTDTQYF	TGTGCCACCAGTCGCGGGGGCGCGGGCACAGATACGCAGTATTTT
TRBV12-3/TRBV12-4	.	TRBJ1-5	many	CASSFREQPQHF	TGTGCCAGCAGTTTTCGGGAACAGCCCCAGCATTTT
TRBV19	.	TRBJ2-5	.	CASSMVLGETQYF	TGTGCCAGTAGTATGGTTCTCGGGGAGACCCAGTACTTC
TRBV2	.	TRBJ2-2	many	CASSILVTGELFF	.
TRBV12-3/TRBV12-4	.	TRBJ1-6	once	CASSNSGSPLHF	TGTGCCAGCTCCAACAGCGGCTCACCCCTCCACTTT
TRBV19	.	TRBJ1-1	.	CASSILSGETEAFF	TGTGCCAGTAGTATTCTGTCAGGGGAAACTGAAGCTTTCTTT
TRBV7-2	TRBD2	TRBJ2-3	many	CASSLGASGNVGDTQYF	TGTGCCAGCAGCTTAGGGGCTAGCGGGAATGTAGGTGATACGCAGTATTTT
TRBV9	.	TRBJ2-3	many	CASSVEGRGDTQYF	TGTGCCAGCAGCGTAGAGGGACGGGGAGATACGCAGTATTTT
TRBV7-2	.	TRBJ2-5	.	CASIRGAEETQYF	TGTGCCAGCATTCGGGGGGCGGAGGAGACCCAGTACTTC
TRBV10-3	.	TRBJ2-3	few	CAISNGDTDTQYF	TGTGCCATCTCGAACGGTGACACAGATACGCAGTATTTT
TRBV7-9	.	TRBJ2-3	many	CASSWGGPSTDTQYF	TGTGCCAGCAGTTGGGGCGGTCCTAGCACAGATACGCAGTATTTT
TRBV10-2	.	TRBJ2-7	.	CASSVHDTYEQYF	TGCGCCAGCAGTGTCCACGATACCTACGAGCAGTACTTC
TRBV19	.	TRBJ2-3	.	CASKIGDTQYF	TGTGCCAGTAAGATAGGGGATACGCAGTATTTT
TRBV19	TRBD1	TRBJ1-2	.	CASSSGTGANYGYTF	TGTGCCAGTAGTTCCGGGACAGGGGCTAACTATGGCTACACCTTC
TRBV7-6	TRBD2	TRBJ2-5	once	CASSVTSGGGGTQYF	TGTGCCAGCAGCGTGACTAGCGGGGGAGGTGGGACCCAGTACTTC
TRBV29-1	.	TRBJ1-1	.	CSVEATVNTEAFF	TGCAGCGTTGAAGCGACGGTGAACACTGAAGCTTTCTTT
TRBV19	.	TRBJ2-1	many	CASSIGQNSYNEQFF	TGTGCCAGTAGTATAGGACAGAACTCCTACAATGAGCAGTTCTTC
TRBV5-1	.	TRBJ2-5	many	CASSLRGSTGLPETQYF	TGCGCCAGCAGCTTGAGGGGTAGCACTGGGCTTCCCGAGACCCAGTACTTC
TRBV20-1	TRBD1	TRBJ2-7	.	CCPGQGATYEQYF	TGCTGTCCGGGACAGGGAGCGACCTACGAGCAGTACTTC
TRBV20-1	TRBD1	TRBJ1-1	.	CSAEDRGRGSAFF	TGCAGTGCGGAGGACAGGGGGCGCGGGTCAGCTTTCTTT
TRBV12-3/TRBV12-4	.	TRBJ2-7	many	CASATSQTYEQYF	TGTGCCAGCGCCACTAGTCAAACCTACGAGCAGTACTTC
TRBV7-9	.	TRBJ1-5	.	CASSSSQGSNQPQHF	TGTGCCAGCAGCTCATCCCAAGGGAGCAATCAGCCCCAGCATTTT
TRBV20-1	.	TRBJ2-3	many	CSARSSDTQYF	TGCAGTGCTCGGTCCTCAGATACGCAGTATTTT
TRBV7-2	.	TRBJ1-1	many	CASSLNRAATEAFF	TGTGCCAGCAGCTTAAACCGGGCGGCCACTGAAGCTTTCTTT
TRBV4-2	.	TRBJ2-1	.	CASSSGLTSSYNGQFF	TGTGCCAGCAGTTCAGGTCTCACGAGCTCCTACAATGGGCAGTTCTTC
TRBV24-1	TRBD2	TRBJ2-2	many	CATSDPGLAGAGELFF	TGTGCCACCAGTGATCCGGGACTAGCGGGAGCCGGGGAGCTGTTTTTT
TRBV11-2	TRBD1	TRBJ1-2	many	CASSLEPGGGYTF	TGTGCCAGCAGCTTAGAGCCAGGGGGTGGCTACACCTTC
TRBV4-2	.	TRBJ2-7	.	CASSQETSEQILSYEQYF	TGTGCCAGCAGCCAAGAAACTAGTGAGCAGATACTCTCCTACGAGCAGTACTTC
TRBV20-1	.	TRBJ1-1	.	CSARARGRNTEAFF	TGCAGTGCTAGAGCCCGGGGCCGAAACACTGAAGCTTTCTTT
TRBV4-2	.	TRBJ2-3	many	CASSQDRGSPMVVDTQYF	TGTGCCAGCAGCCAAGATCGGGGCAGTCCTATGGTGGTAGATACGCAGTATTTT
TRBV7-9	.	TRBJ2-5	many	CASSKHGETQYF	TGTGCCAGCAGCAAGCATGGCGAGACCCAGTACTTC
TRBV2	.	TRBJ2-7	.	CASRELETIIEQYF	TGTGCCAGCAGAGAACTAGAAACGATAATCGAGCAGTACTTC
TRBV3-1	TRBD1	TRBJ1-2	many	CASSPGQANYGYTF	TGTGCCAGCAGCCCGGGACAGGCCAACTATGGCTACACCTTC
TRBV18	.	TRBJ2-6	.	CASSPQTGTTGANVLTF	TGTGCCAGCTCACCACAAACAGGTACCACTGGGGCCAACGTCCTGACTTTC
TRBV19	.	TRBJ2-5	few	CASSIAGTQYF	TGTGCCAGTAGTATAGCGGGGACCCAGTACTTC
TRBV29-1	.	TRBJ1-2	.	CSVYKDGYTF	TGCAGCGTTTATAAGGACGGATACACCTTC
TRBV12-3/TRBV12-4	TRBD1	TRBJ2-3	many	CASSFGDRVSDTQYF	TGTGCCAGCAGTTTCGGCGACAGGGTGTCTGATACGCAGTATTTT
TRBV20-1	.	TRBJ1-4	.	CSARDPVGGEKLFF	TGCAGTGCTAGAGATCCGGTTGGGGGCGAAAAACTGTTTTTT
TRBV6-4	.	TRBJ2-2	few	CASSASIGASGELFF	TGTGCCAGCAGTGCCTCGATCGGCGCGTCCGGGGAGCTGTTTTTT
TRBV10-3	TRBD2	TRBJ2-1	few	CASSPGTSGRSGEQFF	TGTGCCAGCAGTCCCGGGACTAGCGGGAGGTCAGGCGAGCAGTTCTTC
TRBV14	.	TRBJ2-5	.	CASSQDLGLQETQYF	TGTGCCAGCAGCCAAGATCTTGGACTTCAAGAGACCCAGTACTTC
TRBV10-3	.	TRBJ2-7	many	CAISESGFSHSYEQYF	TGTGCCATCAGTGAGTCGGGTTTTTCCCACTCCTACGAGCAGTACTTC
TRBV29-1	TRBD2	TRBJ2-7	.	CSVVQASGGYEQYF	TGCAGCGTTGTTCAGGCTAGCGGGGGGTACGAGCAGTACTTC
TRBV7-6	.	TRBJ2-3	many	CASSPRVRVPSSTDTQYF	TGTGCCAGCAGCCCTAGGGTCAGGGTGCCCTCGAGCACAGATACGCAGTATTTT
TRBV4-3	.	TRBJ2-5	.	CASSQEVERAETQYF	TGCGCCAGCAGCCAAGAAGTAGAGCGGGCAGAGACCCAGTACTTC
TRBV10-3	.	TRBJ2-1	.	CAISETGGPNNEQFF	TGTGCCATCAGTGAGACTGGGGGCCCTAACAATGAGCAGTTCTTC
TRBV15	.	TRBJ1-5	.	CATSSDARSNQPQHF	TGTGCCACCAGCAGCGATGCAAGAAGCAATCAGCCCCAGCATTTT
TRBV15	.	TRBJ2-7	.	CATSRAAGLGYEQYF	TGTGCCACCAGCAGAGCTGCCGGCCTCGGGTACGAGCAGTACTTC